This T cell receptor (beta chain) derives from a study of blood T cells in healthy people across ages. The CDR3 consists of 14 residues. V lost 9 bases, J lost 1 base, and 15 bases lay in between. This clonotype has more than one count but fewer than ten. Healthy Caucasian individuals from Russia aged about 6 to 95 served as donors. For the second PCR, which ran for about 7 to 11 cycles, a sample-barcoded 5' primer and a J-beta primer mix were used. TCRdb reprocessed the 5' RACE reads via MiXCR and lists one record per CDR3 protein. The sample has about 1.1 million distinct CDR3 sequences, roughly two fifths seen once.

This clonotype was sampled from a man between 18 and 29 years old in good health. Input material: blood. The V and J genes are TRBV12-3 or TRBV12-4 and TRBJ1-1, with a weak D call TRBD1 (5 bases). For the CDR3, the DNA is TGTGCCAGTAGGGGATTCGGAAAGAACACTGAAGCTTTCTTT. This sequence encodes CASRGFGKNTEAFF.